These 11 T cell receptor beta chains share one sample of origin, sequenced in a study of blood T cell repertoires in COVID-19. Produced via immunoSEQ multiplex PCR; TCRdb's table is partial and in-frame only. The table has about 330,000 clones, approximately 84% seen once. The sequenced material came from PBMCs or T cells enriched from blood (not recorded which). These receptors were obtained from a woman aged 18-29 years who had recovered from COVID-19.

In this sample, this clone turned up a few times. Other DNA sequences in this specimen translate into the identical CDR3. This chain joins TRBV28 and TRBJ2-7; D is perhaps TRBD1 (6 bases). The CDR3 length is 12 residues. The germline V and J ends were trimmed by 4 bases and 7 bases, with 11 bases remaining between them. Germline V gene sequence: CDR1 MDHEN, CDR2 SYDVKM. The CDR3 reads CASSSTGLEQYF. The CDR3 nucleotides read TGTGCCAGCAGTTCGACAGGCCTGGAGCAGTACTTC.

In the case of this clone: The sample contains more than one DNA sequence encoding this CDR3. In DNA form, the CDR3 reads TGTGCCAGCTCACCGGACAGGGTGGAAGCTTTCTTT. Protein product: CASSPDRVEAFF. V usage is TRBV18 and J usage is TRBJ1-1, with TRBD1 identical over 8 bases. The ends lost 3 bases at V and 8 bases at J; junction bases unmatched: 2. The CDR3 loop spans 12 amino acids. In germline, CDR1 is KGHSH, CDR2 LQKENI.

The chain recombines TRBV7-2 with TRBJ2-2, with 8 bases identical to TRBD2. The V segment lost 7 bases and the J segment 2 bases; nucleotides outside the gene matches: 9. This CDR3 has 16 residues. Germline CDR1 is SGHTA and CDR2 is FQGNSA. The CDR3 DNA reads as TGTGCCAGCACCACGCCGGGGGGGGTAAACACCGGGGAGCTGTTTTTT. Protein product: CASTTPGGVNTGELFF. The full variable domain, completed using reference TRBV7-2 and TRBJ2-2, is GAGVSQSPSNKVTEKGKDVELRCDPISGHTALYWYRQSLGQGLEFLIYFQGNSAPDKSGLPSDRFSAERTGGSVSTLTIQRTQQEDSAVYLCASTTPGGVNTGELFFGEGSRLTVL.

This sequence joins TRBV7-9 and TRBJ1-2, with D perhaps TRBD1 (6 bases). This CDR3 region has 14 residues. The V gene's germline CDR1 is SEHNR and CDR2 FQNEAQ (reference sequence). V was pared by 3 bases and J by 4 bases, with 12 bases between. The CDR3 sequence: CASSFYPGVYGYTF. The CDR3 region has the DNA TGTGCCAGCAGCTTTTATCCAGGGGTCTATGGCTACACCTTC.

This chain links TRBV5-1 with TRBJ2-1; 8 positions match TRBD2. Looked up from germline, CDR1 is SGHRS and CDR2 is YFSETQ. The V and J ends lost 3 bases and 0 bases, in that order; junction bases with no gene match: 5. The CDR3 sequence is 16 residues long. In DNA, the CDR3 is TGCGCCAGCAGCTCATTAGCGGGGAGCTCCTACAATGAGCAGTTCTTC. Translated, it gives CASSSLAGSSYNEQFF.

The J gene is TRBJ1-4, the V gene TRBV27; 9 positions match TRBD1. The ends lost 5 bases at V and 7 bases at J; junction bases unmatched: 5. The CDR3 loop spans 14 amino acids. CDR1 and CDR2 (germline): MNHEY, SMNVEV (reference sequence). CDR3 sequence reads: CASSPTGGREKLFF. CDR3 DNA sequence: TGTGCCAGCAGTCCGACAGGGGGGCGTGAAAAACTGTTTTTT.

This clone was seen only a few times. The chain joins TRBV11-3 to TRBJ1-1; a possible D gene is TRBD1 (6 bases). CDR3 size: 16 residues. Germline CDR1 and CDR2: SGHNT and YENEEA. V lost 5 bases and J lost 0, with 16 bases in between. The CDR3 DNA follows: TGTGCCAGCAGCCCCGGGGAGGGGGACATGAACACTGAAGCTTTCTTT. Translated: CASSPGEGDMNTEAFF.

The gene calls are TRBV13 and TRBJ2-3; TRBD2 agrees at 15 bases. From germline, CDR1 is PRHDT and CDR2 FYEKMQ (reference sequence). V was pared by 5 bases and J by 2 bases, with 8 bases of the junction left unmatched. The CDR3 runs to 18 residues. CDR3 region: CASSHGLAGGLNTDTQYF. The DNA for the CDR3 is TGTGCCAGCAGCCATGGACTAGCGGGGGGGCTGAACACAGATACGCAGTATTTT.

CDR3 region: CASSYSTGDTEAFF. The CDR3 region has the DNA TGTGCCAGCAGTTACTCGACAGGGGACACTGAAGCTTTCTTT. The V and J genes are TRBV6-6 and TRBJ1-1; 8 bases match TRBD1. Germline assignment: CDR1 MNHNY and CDR2 SVGAGI (reference sequence). V shed 0 bases, J shed 3 bases, and the junction held 0 bases outside the gene matches. This CDR3 region has 14 residues.

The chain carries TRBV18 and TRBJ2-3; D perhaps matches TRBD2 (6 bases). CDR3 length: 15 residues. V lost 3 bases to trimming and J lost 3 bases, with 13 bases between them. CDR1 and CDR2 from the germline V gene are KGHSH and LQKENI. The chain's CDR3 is CASSPPGLQTDTQYF. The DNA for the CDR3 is TGTGCCAGCTCACCCCCGGGACTCCAGACAGATACGCAGTATTTT.

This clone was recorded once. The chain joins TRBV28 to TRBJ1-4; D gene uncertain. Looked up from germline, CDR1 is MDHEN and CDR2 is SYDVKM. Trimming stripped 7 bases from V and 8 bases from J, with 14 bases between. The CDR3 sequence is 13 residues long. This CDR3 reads CASNEEGREKLFF. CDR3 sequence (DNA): TGTGCCAGCAACGAAGAGGGCCGAGAAAAACTGTTTTTT.